This T cell receptor beta chain derives from a study of OX40 agonist ivuxolimab in advanced cancers. CDR1 SGHKS and CDR2 YYEKEE come from the germline V gene (reference sequence). Germline trimming cut 4 bases from V and 7 bases from J; bases unmatched to any gene: 12. The CDR3 totals 16 residues. The assay was immunoSEQ multiplex PCR, and TCRdb's table has in-frame clones only and misses some. The sample includes 40,000 or so clones, around 80% of them seen just once. The material was CD4+ or CD8+ T cells sorted from blood, obtained in a trial of the OX40 agonist ivuxolimab. The genes are TRBV5-5 and TRBJ2-1, with TRBD1 matching over 9 bases. The TCR was taken from an adult with an advanced solid tumor such as melanoma, head and neck, liver or kidney cancer. The CDR3 loop is CASSPQQGAHFNEQFF. The CDR3 nucleotides are TGTGCCAGCAGCCCGCAACAGGGGGCACACTTTAATGAGCAGTTCTTC.